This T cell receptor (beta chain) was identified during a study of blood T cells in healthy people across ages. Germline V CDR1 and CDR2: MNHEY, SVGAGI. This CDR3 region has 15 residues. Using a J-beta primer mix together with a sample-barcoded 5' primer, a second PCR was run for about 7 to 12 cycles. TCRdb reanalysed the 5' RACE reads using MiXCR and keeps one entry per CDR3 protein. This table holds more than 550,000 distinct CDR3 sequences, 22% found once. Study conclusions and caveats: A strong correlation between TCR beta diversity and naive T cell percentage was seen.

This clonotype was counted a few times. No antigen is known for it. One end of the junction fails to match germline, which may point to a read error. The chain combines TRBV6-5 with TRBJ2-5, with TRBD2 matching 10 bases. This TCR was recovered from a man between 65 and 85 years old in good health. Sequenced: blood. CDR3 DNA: TGTGCCAGCGGGAGGACTAGCGGCTCCTACAATGAGCGGTTCTTC. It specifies CASGRTSGSYNERFF.